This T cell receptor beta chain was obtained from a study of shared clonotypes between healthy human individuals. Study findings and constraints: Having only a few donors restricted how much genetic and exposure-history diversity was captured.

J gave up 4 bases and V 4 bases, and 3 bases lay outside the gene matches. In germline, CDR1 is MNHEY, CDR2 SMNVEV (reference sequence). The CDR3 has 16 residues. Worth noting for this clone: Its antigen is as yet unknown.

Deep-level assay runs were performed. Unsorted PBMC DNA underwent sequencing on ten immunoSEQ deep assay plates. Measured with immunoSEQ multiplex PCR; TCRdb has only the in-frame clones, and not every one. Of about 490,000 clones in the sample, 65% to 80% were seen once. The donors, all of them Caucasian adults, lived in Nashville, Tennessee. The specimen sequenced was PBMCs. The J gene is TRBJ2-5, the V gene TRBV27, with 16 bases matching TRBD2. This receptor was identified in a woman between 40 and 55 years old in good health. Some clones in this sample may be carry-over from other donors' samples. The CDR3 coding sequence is TGTGCCAGCAGTTACGGGACTAGCGGGAGGGTAGAGACCCAGTACTTC. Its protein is CASSYGTSGRVETQYF.